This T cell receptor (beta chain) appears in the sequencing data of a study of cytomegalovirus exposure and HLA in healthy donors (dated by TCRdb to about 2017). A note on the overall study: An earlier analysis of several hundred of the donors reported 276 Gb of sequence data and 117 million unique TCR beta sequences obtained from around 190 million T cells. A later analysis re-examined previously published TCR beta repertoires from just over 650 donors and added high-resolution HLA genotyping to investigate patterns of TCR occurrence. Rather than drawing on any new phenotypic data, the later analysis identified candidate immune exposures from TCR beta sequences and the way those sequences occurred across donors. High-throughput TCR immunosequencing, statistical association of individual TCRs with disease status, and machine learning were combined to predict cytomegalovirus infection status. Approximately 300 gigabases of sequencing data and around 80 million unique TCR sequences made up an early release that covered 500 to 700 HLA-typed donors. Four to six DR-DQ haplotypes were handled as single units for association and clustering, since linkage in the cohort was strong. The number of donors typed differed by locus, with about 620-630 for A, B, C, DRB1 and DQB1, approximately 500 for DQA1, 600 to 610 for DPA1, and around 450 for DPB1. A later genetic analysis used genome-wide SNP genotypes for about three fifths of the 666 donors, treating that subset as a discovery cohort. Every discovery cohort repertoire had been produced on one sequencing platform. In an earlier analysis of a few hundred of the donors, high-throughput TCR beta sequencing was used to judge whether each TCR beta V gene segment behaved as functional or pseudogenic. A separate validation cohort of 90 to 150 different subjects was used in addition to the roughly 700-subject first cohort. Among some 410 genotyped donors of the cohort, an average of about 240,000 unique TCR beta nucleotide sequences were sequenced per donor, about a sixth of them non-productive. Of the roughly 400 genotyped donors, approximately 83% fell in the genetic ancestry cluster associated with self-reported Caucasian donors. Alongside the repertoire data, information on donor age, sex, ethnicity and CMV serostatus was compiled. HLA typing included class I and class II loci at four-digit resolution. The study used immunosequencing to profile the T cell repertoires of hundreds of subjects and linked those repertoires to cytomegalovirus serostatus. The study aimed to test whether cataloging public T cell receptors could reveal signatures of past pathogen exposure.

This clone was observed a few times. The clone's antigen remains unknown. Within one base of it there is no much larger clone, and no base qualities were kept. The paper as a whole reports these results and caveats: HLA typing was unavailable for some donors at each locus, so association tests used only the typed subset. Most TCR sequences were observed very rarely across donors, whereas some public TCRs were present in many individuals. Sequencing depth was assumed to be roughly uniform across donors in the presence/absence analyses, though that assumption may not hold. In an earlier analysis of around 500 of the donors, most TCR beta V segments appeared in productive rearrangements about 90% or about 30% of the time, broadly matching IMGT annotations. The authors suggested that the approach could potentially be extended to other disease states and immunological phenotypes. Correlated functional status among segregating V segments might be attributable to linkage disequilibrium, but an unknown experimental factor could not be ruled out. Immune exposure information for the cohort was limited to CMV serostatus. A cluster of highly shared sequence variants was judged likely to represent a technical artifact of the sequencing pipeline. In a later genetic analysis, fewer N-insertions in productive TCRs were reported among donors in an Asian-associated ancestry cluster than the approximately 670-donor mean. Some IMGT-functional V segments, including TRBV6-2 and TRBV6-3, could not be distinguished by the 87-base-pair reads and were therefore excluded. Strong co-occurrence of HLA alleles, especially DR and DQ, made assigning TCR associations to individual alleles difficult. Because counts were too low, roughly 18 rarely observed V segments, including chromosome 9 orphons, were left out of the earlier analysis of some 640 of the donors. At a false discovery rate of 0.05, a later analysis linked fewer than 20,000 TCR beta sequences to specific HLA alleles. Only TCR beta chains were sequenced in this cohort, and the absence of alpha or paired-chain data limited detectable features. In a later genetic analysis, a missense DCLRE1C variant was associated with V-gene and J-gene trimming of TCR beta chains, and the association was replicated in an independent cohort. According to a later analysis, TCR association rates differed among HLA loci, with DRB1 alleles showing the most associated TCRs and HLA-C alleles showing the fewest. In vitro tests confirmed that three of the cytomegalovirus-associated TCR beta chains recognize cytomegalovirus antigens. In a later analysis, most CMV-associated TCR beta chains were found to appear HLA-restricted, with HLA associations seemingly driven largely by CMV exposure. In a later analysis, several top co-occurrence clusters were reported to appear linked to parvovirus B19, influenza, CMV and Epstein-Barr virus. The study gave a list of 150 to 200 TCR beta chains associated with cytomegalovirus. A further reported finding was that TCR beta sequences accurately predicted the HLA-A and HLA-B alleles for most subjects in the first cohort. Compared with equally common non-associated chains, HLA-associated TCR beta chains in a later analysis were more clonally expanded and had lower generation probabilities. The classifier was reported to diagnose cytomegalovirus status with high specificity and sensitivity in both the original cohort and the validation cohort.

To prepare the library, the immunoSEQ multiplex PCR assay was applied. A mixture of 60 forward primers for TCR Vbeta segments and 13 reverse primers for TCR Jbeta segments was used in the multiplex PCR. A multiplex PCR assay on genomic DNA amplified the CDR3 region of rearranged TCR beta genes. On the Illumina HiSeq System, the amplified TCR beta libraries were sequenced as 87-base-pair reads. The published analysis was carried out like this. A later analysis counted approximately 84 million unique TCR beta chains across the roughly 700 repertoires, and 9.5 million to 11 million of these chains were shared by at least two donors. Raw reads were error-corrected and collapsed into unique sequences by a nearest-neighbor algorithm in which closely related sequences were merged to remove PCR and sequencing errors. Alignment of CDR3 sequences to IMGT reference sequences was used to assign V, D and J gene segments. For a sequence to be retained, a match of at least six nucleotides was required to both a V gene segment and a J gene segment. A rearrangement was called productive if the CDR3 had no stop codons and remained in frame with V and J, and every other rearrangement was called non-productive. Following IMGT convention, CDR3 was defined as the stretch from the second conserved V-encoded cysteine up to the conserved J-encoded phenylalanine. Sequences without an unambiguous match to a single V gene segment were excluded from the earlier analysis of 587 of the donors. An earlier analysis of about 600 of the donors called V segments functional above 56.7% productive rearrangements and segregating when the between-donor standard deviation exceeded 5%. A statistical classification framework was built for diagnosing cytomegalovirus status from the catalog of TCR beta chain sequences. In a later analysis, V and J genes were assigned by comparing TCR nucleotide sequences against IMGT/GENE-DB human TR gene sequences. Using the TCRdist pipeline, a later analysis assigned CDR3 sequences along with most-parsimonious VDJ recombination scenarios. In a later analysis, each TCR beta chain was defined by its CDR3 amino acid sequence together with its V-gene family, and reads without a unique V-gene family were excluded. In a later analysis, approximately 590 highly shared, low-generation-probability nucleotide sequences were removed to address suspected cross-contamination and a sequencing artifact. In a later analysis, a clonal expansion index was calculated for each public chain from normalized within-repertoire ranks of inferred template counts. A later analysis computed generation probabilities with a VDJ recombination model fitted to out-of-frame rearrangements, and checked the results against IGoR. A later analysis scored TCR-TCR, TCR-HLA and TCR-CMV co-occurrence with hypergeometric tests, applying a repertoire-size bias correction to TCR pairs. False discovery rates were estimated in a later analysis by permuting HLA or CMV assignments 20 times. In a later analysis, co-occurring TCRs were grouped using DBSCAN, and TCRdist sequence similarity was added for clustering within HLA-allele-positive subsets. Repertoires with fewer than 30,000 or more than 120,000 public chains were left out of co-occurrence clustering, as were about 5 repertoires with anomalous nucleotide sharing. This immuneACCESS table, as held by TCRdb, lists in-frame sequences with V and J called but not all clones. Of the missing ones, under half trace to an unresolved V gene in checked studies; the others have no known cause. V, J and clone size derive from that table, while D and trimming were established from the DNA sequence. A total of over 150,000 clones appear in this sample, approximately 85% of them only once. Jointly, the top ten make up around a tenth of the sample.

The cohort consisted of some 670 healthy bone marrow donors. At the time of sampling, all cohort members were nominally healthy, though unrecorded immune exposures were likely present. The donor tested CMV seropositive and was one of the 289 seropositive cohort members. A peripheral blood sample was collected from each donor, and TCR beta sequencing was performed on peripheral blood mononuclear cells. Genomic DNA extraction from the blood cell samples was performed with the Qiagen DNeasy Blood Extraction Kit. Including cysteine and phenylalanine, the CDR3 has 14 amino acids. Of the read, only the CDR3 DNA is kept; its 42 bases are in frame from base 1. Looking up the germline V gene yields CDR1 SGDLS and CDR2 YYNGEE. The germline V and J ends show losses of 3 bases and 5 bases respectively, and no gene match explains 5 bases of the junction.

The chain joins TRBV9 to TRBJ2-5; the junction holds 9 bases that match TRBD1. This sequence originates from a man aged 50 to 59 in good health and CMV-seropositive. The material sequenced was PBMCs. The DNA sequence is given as TGTGCCAGCAGCGCGGGACAGGGATGGGAGACCCAGTACTTC. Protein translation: CASSAGQGWETQYF.